Listed below are T cell receptor beta chains from one sample, sequenced in a study of CD8+CD57+ T cells in acquired aplastic anemia. One entry per CDR3 protein results from TCRdb running MiXCR on the reads. The sample yields 400,000 to 450,000 distinct CDR3 sequences, 65% to 80% seen once. Sequencing used sorted CD4+, CD8+, or CD8+CD57+ T cells (not recorded which) from PBMCs. The receptors derive from a human donor in good health, serving as a control. The CDR3 runs from the conserved cysteine through the conserved F or W. A D gene is named only where the DNA matches it firmly. Clone size is shown for a subset of rows, as once, few, many or a class of expanded clone.

j_call d_call v_call clone_size cdr3_length cdr3_nt cdr3_aa
TRBJ2-7 . TRBV20-1 . 14 TGCAGTGCTAGAGCCCGTGGACAGCCCTACGAGCAGTACTTC CSARARGQPYEQYF
TRBJ1-6 . TRBV12-3/TRBV12-4 . 15 TGTGCCAACAGTTTAGACAGGTCCGTTCCCCAGCATTTTCACTTT CANSLDRSVPQHFHF
TRBJ2-6 . TRBV5-1 . 18 TGTGCCAGCAGCTTACGGGCGTTCATGACCTCTGGGGCCAACGTCCTGACTTTC CASSLRAFMTSGANVLTF
TRBJ2-7 . TRBV5-8 . 14 TGTGCCAGCTCACCACCGGAGGCTTCCTACGAGCAGTACTTC CASSPPEASYEQYF
TRBJ1-6 . TRBV11-2 . 14 TGTGCCACCAGCCTAAACACGGATGATGCCCCCCAGCACTTT CATSLNTDDAPQHF
TRBJ1-5 . TRBV30 . 13 TGTGCCTGGAGTGCGAGGGTAACTCAGCCCCAGCATTTT CAWSARVTQPQHF
TRBJ2-3 . TRBV7-2 . 14 TGTGCCAGCAGCCTGATAGCGGCGACAGATACGCAGTCTTTT CASSLIAATDTQSF
TRBJ2-1 . TRBV2 . 15 TGTGCCAGCAGCAGAAAGAAGAAGGACGAAAAACAGCAGTTCTTC CASSRKKKDEKQQFF
TRBJ2-3 TRBD2 TRBV7-8 . 17 TGTGCCATCAGTGAGTATAGGGGACTAGCCGACACAGATACGCAGTATTTT CAISEYRGLADTDTQYF
TRBJ1-2 . TRBV30 many 14 TGTGCCAAGAAGGTTGGGGGGTCTAACTATGGCTACACCTTC CAKKVGGSNYGYTF
TRBJ1-2 . TRBV10-3 . 14 TGTGCATTCAGTGGGCCCGACAGGTACTATGGCTACACCTTC CAFSGPDRYYGYTF
TRBJ1-4 . TRBV2 . 18 TGTGCCAGCAGTGTAAAACCTTACTCCCGGGAGGGTACTGAAAAACTGTTTTTT CASSVKPYSREGTEKLFF
TRBJ2-1 . TRBV12-3/TRBV12-4 . 13 TGTGCCAGCAGTCCGACACGGATTAATGAGCAGTTCTTC CASSPTRINEQFF
TRBJ2-1 TRBD1 TRBV20-1 few 13 TGCAGCGTCGCCGGGACAGGGGACAGTGAGCAGTTCTTC CSVAGTGDSEQFF
TRBJ1-1 TRBD1 TRBV6-5 . 14 TGTGCCAGCAGTGAAACCCAGGGGGTCCCTGAAGCTTTCTTT CASSETQGVPEAFF
TRBJ2-3 TRBD1 TRBV20-1 few 15 TGCAGTGCTAAGTGGGACAGGGGGAGGACAGATACGCAGTATTTT CSAKWDRGRTDTQYF
TRBJ2-7 . TRBV7-3 . 16 TGTGCCAGCAGCTTAGGGGCAAAGAATCCCCCCCTCCACCAGTACTTC CASSLGAKNPPLHQYF
TRBJ2-7 . TRBV6-5 . 13 TGTGCCAGCAGTAGTTCGCTCGCGGGCGAGCAGTACTTC CASSSSLAGEQYF
TRBJ2-1 . TRBV7-2 . 16 TGTGCCAGCTGCCGGGGGACGGTGCGGCTACGCATTGGGCAGTTCTTC CASCRGTVRLRIGQFF
TRBJ1-6 . TRBV11-2 . 17 TGCGCCAGCAGCCAAGGGCCGGGGCAGGGGTTGGGTTCACCCCTCCACTTT CASSQGPGQGLGSPLHF
TRBJ2-7 . TRBV12-3/TRBV12-4 few 15 TGTGCCAGCAGTACAGACAGTTCGTCGCTCTACGAGCAGTACTTC CASSTDSSSLYEQYF
TRBJ2-2 . TRBV7-2 . 14 TGTGCCGGCAGCATGGCCGTGAGCACCCGCGAGCTGTTTTTT CAGSMAVSTRELFF
TRBJ2-5 TRBD2 TRBV2 . 15 TGTGCCAGCAGCCGACTAGCGGGGGAGGTAGAGACCCAGTACTTC CASSRLAGEVETQYF
TRBJ1-2 . TRBV2 . 13 TGTGCCAGCAGTTTGAGCCCGAACTATGGCTACACCTTT CASSLSPNYGYTF
TRBJ1-5 . TRBV7-2 . 15 TGTGCCAGCAGCTCTGGAGGGGAGACGAATCAGCCCCAGCATTTT CASSSGGETNQPQHF
TRBJ1-5 . TRBV7-3 . 13 TGTGCCAGTACCGGTACGGCGAATCAGACCCAGCATTTT CASTGTANQTQHF
TRBJ2-6 . TRBV20-1 . 13 TGCAGTGCCAGAAGCGGGGGGGCCAACGTCCTGACTTTC CSARSGGANVLTF
TRBJ1-5 . TRBV5-4 . 15 TGTGCCAGCAGCATATATCAGGGTTTCGATCAGCCCCAGCATTTT CASSIYQGFDQPQHF
TRBJ1-5 . TRBV4-3 once 20 TGCGCCACAAGCCGATCGGTTCCGGGCCGGGGGCCGCCTAGCAATCAGCCCCAGCATTTT CATSRSVPGRGPPSNQPQHF
TRBJ2-7 TRBD2 TRBV12-3/TRBV12-4 many 14 TGTGCCAGCAGTCCGACTAGCGGGCCGGGGGAGCAGTACTTC CASSPTSGPGEQYF
TRBJ2-7 . TRBV7-2 . 15 TGTGCCAGCAGCACCGGACACCTGAACACTGAAGCTTTCTACTTC CASSTGHLNTEAFYF
TRBJ2-3 . TRBV5-5 . 13 TGTGCCAGCAGCTTGCCGGCAACAGATGCGCAGTATTTT CASSLPATDAQYF
TRBJ1-2 . TRBV5-4 . 17 TGTGCCAGCAGCTTGTCAGGCGGGTGGGACAACAACTATGGCTACACCTTC CASSLSGGWDNNYGYTF
TRBJ2-7 TRBD1 TRBV7-2 . 15 TGTGCCAGCAGCGTGGGTGGGACAGGGAATTACGAGCAGTACTTC CASSVGGTGNYEQYF
TRBJ1-1 . TRBV30 . 10 TGTGCTAGTCCTTCCACTGAAGCTTTCTTT CASPSTEAFF
TRBJ1-6 . TRBV15 . 15 TGTGCCAGCAGAGGGGGGTCTTCCTATAATCCGTCCCTCCACTTT CASRGGSSYNPSLHF
TRBJ2-7 . TRBV29-1 . 11 TGCAGCGTTGGGGGCAGCTCGGTGCAGTACTTC CSVGGSSVQYF
TRBJ2-7 . TRBV5-1 . 14 TGTGCCAACCCCATCATGCCGGCGCTCTACGAGCAGTACTTC CANPIMPALYEQYF
TRBJ1-6 TRBD1 TRBV12-5 . 15 TGTGACAGCAGTTTAGGGGGCAGGGTAGGTTCACCCCTCCACTTT CDSSLGGRVGSPLHF
TRBJ1-6 TRBD1 TRBV7-8 once 14 TGTGCCAGCAGCTCCGGGACAGGGATATCACCCCTCCACTTT CASSSGTGISPLHF
TRBJ1-2 . TRBV25-1 few 14 TGTGCCAGCAGTGAATCGGGGCAGGGTTATGGCTACACCTTC CASSESGQGYGYTF
TRBJ2-5 . TRBV15 few 14 TGTGCCACCAGCACGAAGGGGCGCGGGGAGACCCAGTACTTC CATSTKGRGETQYF
TRBJ2-1 . TRBV7-9 . 15 TGTGCCAGCAGCGCAGATAGGAAGTGGCGAAATGAGCAGTTCTTC CASSADRKWRNEQFF
TRBJ2-5 . TRBV5-1 . 17 TGCGCCAGCTTCGTGGCGGTGCAGGAGTATGGCCAAGAGACCCAGTACTTC CASFVAVQEYGQETQYF
TRBJ2-6 . TRBV19 . 15 TGTGCCAGTAGGCCAACAGGGTCAGGGGCCAACGTCCTGACTTTC CASRPTGSGANVLTF
TRBJ1-2 . TRBV10-3 . 13 TGTGCCATCAGTGTTGAGAATACTTATGGCTACACCTTC CAISVENTYGYTF
TRBJ1-2 . TRBV7-3 . 13 TGTGCCAGCAGCACTCAGTTACTCTATGGCTACACCTTC CASSTQLLYGYTF
TRBJ1-1 TRBD1 TRBV5-1 . 15 TGCGCCAGCAGCTCAGGGGGCTTGGGGAACACTGAAGCTTTCTTT CASSSGGLGNTEAFF
TRBJ2-3 TRBD1 TRBV10-3 few 11 TGTGCCAACGGGGACAGGGATACGCAGTATTTT CANGDRDTQYF
TRBJ2-5 TRBD1 TRBV20-1 many 13 TGCAGTGCTGTACAGGGACAGTGGGGGACCCAGTACTTC CSAVQGQWGTQYF
TRBJ1-2 . TRBV5-4 once 15 TGTGCCAGCAGCGATAGCGGGGTCGGCAACTATGGCTACACCTTC CASSDSGVGNYGYTF
TRBJ2-7 TRBD1 TRBV19 . 15 TGTGCCAGTAGTACAGGGGACAGGCTAACCTCAGCCCAGCACTTC CASSTGDRLTSAQHF
TRBJ2-7 . TRBV9 . 13 TGTGCCAGCAGCGTAGAGGGGGACCTGGCTTGGACATTC CASSVEGDLAWTF
TRBJ2-7 TRBD2 TRBV30 . 12 TGTGCCTGGAGGACCGGGAGGAGGGGGCAGTACTTC CAWRTGRRGQYF
TRBJ1-2 . TRBV6-1 once 13 TGTGCCAGCACCGGAGGCGGAACGCAGGGCTACACCTTC CASTGGGTQGYTF
TRBJ2-5 . TRBV15 few 13 TGTGCCACCAGCAGGGACACCATGGAGACCCAGTACTTC CATSRDTMETQYF
TRBJ2-5 TRBD2 TRBV11-3 once 15 TGTGCCAGCAGCTTAGCCGGACTAGCGTTAGAGACCCAGTACTTC CASSLAGLALETQYF